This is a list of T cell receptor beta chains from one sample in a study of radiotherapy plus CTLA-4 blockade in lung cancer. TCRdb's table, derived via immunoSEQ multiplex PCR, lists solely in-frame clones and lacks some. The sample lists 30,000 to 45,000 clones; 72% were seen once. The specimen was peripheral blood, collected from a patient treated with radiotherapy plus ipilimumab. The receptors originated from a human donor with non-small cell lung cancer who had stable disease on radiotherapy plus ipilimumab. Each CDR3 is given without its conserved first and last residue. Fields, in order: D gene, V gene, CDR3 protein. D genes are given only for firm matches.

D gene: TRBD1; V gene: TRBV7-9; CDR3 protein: ASSPAAGTEETQY
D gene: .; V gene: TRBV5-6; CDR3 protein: ASSFLKGPPGSGSPLH
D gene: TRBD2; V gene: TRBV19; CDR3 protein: ASSPQRGFDNEQF
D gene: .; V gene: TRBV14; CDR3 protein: ASSQVGERPSGNTIY
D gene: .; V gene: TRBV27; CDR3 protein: ASSLTAMNTEAF
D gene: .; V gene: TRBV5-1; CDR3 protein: ASSVTPNTEAF
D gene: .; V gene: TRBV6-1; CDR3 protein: ASSAVGALASYEQY
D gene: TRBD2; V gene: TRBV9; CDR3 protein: ASSVDFGTTNEQF
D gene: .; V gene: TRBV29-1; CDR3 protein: SVKSQGYEQY
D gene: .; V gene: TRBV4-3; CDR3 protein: ASSQETHSYEQY
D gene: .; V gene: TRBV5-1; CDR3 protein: ASSRGDENTGELF
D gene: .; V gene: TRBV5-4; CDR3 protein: ASSSKQGIGWVTEAF
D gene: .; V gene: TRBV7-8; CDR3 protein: ASSLAGREAF
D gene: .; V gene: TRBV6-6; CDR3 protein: ASSQGTQRGYT
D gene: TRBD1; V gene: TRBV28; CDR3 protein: ASSFGDRGRTEAF
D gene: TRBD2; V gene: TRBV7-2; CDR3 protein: ASSRSSGGLQETQY
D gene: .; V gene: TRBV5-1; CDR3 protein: ASSLLQESYGYT
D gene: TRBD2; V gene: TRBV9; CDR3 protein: ASSVSAGGSTDTQY
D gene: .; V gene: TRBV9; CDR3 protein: ASSVDTGANVLT
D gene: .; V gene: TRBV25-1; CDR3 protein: ASSLKGETQY
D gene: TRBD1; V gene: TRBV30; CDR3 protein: AGGQGKIGEQF
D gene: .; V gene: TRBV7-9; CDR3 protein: ASSLARITGLLLGETQY
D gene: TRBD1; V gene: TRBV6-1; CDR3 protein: ASSGQDLKQPQH
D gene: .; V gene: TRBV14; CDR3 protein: ASSLTGLTDTQY
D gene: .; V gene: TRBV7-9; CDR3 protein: ASSLGPGGADTQY
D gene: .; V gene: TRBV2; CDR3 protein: ASTNRAGGALSYEQY
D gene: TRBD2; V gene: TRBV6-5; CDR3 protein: ASSYSRWGGYEQY
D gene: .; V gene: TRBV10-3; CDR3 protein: AISATEYEQY
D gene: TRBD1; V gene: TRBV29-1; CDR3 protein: SVEAGTGWYGYT
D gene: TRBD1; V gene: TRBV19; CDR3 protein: ASRATGDNSPLH
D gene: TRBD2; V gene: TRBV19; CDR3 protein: ASSRTSGRTQY
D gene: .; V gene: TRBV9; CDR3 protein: ASSRARGLNEKLF
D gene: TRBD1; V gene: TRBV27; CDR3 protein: ASKRTGVGGNQPQH
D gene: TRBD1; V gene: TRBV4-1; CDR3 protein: ASSLGQLEAYEQY
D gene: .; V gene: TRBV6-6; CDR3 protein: ASSLVFPNSPLH
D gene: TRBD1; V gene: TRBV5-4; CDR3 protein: ASSQLGQTDTQY
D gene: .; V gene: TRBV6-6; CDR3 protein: ASSQDYYEQY
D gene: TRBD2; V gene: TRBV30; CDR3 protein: AWTGGFPYNEQF
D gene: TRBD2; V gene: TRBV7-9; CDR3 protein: ASSRKGTSGGSETQY
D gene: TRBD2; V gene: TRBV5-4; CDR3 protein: ASSLGFVGTSPNTQY
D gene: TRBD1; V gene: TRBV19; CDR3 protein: ASSYRDRENGYT
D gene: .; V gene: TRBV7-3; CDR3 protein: ASSPTNTGELF
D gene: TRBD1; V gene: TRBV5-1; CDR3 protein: ASSFGDRAGDTQY
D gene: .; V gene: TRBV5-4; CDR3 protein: ASSAGMSSTDTQY
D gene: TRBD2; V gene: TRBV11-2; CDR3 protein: ASSLASGGWGQETQY
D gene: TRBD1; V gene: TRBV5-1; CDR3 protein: ASSPGTGDSPLH
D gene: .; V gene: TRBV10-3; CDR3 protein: ATQSGVSNQPQH
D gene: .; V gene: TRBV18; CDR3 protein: ASSPPPFVENGLYEQY
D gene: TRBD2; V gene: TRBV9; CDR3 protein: ASSPSSGGSTDTQY
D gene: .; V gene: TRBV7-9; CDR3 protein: ASSLVGALGWTVNYEQY
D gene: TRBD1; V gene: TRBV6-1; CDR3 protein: AMARGQEYTQY
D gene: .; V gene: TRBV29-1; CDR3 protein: SVATSSYNEQF
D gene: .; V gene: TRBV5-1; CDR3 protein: ASSLVGDTYNEQF
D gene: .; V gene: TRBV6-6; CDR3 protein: ASTTGLGYGYT
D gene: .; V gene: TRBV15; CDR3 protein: ATSTQESEQF
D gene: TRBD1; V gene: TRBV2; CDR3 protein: ASSDAGTGNGYT